This TCR beta chain was found in a study of blood T cell repertoires in COVID-19. Across the study: Acute and convalescent COVID-19 samples came from the United States, Italy and Spain.

The study drew participants aged about 18 to 95 years from approximately 23 US areas. Participants were placed into cohorts based on the clinical history they reported. TCRdb's copy holds only in-frame clones and misses some; the assay was immunoSEQ multiplex PCR. The table lists some 160,000 clones, less than 90% of them singletons. The CDR3 has 13 residues. CDR1 MNHEY and CDR2 SVGAGI come from the germline V gene. Trimming removed 8 bases from V and 6 bases from J, with 14 bases in between. This clonotype was obtained from a woman aged 45-60 years who had recovered from COVID-19. This rearrangement joins TRBV6-5 to TRBJ2-1; the D gene is possibly TRBD2 (5 bases). The sequenced material came from PBMCs or T cells enriched from blood (not recorded which). This chain's CDR3 is CASPGRVVNEQFF. Here the CDR3 DNA reads TGTGCCAGCCCGGGAAGAGTTGTCAATGAGCAGTTCTTC.